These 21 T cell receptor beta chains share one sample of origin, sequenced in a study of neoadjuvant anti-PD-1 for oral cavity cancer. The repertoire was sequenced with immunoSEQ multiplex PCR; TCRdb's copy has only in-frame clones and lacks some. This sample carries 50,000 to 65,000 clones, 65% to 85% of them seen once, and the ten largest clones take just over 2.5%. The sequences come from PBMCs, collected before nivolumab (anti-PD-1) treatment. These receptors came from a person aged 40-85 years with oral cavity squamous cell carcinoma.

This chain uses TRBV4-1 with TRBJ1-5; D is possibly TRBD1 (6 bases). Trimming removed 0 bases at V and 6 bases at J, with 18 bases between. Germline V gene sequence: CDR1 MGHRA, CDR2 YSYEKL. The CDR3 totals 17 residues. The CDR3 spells CASSQDLGGPASQPQHF. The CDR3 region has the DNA TGCGCCAGCAGCCAAGATCTCGGGGGGCCGGCCTCTCAGCCCCAGCATTTT.

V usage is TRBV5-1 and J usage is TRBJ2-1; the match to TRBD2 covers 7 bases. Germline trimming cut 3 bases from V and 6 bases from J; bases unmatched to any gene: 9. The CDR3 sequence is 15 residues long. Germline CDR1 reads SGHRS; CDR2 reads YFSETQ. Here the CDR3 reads CASSSELASLNEQFF. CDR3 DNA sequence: TGCGCCAGCAGCTCCGAACTAGCGTCTCTCAATGAGCAGTTCTTC. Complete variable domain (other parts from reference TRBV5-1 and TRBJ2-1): KAGVTQTPRYLIKTRGQQVTLSCSPISGHRSVSWYQQTPGQGLQFLFEYFSETQRNKGNFPGRFSGRQFSNSRSEMNVSTLELGDSALYLCASSSELASLNEQFFGPGTRLTVL.

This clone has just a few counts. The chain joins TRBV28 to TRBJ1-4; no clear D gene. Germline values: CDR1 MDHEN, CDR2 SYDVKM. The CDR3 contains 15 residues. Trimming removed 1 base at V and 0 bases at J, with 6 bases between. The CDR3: CASSLSPPTNEKLFF. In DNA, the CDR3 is TGTGCCAGCAGTTTATCCCCGCCAACTAATGAAAAACTGTTTTTT.

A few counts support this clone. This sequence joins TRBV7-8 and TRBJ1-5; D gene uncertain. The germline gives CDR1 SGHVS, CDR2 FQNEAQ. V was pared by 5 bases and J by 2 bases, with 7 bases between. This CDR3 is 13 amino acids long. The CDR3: CASSPGRNQPQHF. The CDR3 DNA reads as TGTGCCAGCAGCCCGGGCCGCAATCAGCCCCAGCATTTT.

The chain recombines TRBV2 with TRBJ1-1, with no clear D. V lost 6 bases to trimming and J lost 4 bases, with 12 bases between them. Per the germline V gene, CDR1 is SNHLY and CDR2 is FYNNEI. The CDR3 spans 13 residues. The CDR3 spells CASRETGRTEAFF. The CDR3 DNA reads TGTGCCAGCAGAGAAACCGGGCGCACTGAAGCTTTCTTT.

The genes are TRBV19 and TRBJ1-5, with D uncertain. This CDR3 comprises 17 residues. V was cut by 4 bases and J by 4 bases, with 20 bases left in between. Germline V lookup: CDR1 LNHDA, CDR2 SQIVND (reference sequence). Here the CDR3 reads CASSKDLPLHSNQPQHF. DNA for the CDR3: TGTGCCAGTAGTAAGGACCTTCCCCTTCACTCAAATCAGCCCCAGCATTTT.

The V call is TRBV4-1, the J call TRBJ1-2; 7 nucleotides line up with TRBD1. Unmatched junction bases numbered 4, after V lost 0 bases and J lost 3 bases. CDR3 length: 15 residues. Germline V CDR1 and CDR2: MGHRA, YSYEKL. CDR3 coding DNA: TGCGCCAGCAGCCAAGATCAGGGGGGAGACTATGGCTACACCTTC. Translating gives CASSQDQGGDYGYTF.

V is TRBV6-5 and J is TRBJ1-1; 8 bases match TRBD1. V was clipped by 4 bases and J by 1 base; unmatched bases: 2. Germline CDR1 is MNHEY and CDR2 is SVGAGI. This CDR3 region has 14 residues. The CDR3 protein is CASSLGTGNTEAFF. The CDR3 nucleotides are TGTGCCAGCAGTTTAGGGACAGGGAACACTGAAGCTTTCTTT.

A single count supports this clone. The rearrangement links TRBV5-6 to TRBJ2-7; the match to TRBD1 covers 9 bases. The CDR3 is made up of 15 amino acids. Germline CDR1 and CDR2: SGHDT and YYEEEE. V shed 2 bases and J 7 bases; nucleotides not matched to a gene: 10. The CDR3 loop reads CASSLHTTGGWEQYF. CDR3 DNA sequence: TGTGCCAGCAGCTTACACACTACAGGGGGCTGGGAGCAGTACTTC. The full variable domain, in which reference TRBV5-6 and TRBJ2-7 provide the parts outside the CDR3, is DAGVTQSPTHLIKTRGQQVTLRCSPKSGHDTVSWYQQALGQGPQFIFQYYEEEERQRGNFPDRFSGHQFPNYSSELNVNALLLGDSALYLCASSLHTTGGWEQYFGPGTRLTVT.

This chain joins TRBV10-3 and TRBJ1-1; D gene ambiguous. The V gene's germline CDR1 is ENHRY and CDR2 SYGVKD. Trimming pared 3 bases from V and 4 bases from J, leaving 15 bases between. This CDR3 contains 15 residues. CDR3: CAISESSRGSTEAFF. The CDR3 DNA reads TGTGCCATCAGTGAATCTTCTCGCGGGAGCACTGAAGCTTTCTTT.

CDR3 nucleotides: TGTGCCAGCAGTTTAAGATTCAATCAGCCCCAGCATTTT. It yields the protein CASSLRFNQPQHF. The chain joins TRBV6-5 to TRBJ1-5, with unresolved D. V shed 4 bases and J shed 3 bases, with 7 bases lying between them. Germline assignment: CDR1 MNHEY and CDR2 SVGAGI. The CDR3 runs 13 residues.

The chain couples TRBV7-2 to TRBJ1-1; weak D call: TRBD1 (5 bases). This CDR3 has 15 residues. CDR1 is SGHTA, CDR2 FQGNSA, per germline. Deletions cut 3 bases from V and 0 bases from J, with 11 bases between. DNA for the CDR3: TGTGCCAGCAGCTTGGGGCAGGGAGTGAACACTGAAGCTTTCTTT. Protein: CASSLGQGVNTEAFF.

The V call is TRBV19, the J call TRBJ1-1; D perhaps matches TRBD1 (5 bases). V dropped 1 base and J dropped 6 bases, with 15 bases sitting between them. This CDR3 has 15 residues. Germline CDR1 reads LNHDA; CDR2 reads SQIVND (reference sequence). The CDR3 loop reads CASSIARSGWAEAFF. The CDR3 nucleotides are TGTGCCAGTAGTATAGCCCGTTCAGGGTGGGCTGAAGCTTTCTTT.

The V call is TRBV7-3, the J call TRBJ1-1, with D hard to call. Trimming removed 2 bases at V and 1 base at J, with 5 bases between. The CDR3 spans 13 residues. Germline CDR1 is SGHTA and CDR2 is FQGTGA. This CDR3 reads CASSLAPNTEAFF. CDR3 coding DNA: TGTGCCAGCAGCTTAGCACCGAACACTGAAGCTTTCTTT. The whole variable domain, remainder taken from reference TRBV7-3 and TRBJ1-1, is GAGVSQTPSNKVTEKGKYVELRCDPISGHTALYWYRQSLGQGPEFLIYFQGTGAADDSGLPNDRFFAVRPEGSVSTLKIQRTERGDSAVYLCASSLAPNTEAFFGQGTRLTVV.

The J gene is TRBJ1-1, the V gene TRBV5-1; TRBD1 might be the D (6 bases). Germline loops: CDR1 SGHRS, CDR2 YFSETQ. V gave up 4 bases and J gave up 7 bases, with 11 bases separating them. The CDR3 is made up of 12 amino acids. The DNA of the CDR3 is TGCGCCAGCAGCCACGGACAGAATGAAGCTTTCTTT. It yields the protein CASSHGQNEAFF.

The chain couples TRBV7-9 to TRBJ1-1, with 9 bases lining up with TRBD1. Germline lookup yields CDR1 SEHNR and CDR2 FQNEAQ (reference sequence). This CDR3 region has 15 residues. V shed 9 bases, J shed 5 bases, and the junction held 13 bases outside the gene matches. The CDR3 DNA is TGTGCCAGTCAACAGGGGGCGAGCATGGGGACTGAAGCTTTCTTT. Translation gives CASQQGASMGTEAFF.

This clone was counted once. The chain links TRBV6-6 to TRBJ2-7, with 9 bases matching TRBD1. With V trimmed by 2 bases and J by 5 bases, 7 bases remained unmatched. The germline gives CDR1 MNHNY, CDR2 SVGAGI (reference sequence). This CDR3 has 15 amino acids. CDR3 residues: CASSYLPGQGNEQYF. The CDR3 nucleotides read TGTGCCAGCAGTTACCTCCCGGGACAGGGAAACGAGCAGTACTTC.

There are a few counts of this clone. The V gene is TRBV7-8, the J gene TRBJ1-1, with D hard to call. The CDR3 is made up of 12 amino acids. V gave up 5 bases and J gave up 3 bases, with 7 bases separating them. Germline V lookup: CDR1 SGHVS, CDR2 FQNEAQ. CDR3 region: CASSPQHTEAFF. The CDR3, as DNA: TGTGCCAGCAGCCCTCAACACACTGAAGCTTTCTTT.

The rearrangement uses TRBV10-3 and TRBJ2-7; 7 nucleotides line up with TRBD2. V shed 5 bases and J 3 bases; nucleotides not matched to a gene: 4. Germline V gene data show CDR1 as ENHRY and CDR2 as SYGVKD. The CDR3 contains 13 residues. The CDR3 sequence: CAISQSGIYEQYF. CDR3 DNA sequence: TGTGCCATCAGTCAGAGCGGGATCTACGAGCAGTACTTC.

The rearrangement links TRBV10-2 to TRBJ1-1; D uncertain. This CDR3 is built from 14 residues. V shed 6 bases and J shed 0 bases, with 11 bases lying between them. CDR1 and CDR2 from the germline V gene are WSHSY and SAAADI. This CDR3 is CASRAIPMNTEAFF. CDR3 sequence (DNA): TGCGCCAGCAGGGCGATTCCCATGAACACTGAAGCTTTCTTT.

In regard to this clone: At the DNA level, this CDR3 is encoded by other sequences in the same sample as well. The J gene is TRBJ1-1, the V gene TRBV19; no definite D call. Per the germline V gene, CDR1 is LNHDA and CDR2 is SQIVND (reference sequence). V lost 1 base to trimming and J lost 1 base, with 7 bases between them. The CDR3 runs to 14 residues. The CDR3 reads CASSIGTANTEAFF. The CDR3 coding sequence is TGTGCCAGTAGTATAGGAACAGCGAACACTGAAGCTTTCTTT. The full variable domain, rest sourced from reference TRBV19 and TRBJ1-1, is DGGITQSPKYLFRKEGQNVTLSCEQNLNHDAMYWYRQDPGQGLRLIYYSQIVNDFQKGDIAEGYSVSREKKESFPLTVTSAQKNPTAFYLCASSIGTANTEAFFGQGTRLTVV.